This TCR beta chain comes out of a study of spatial heterogeneity in lung cancer. Study overall: Patients with untreated early-stage non-small cell lung cancer, numbering 72, were the donors. Where they were available, follow-up PBMC samples were sequenced, at a median of roughly two years after resection. The count of detected beta-chain sequences consistently exceeded that of alpha-chain sequences.

The time point here: blood at routine non-recurrence follow-up after resection. Material for sequencing was whole RNA from tumor, nontumor lung or frozen PBMC, left unsorted. TCRdb itself ran the 5' RACE reads through MiXCR, one entry per CDR3 protein. The table has roughly 26,000 distinct CDR3 sequences, roughly 5.5% seen once; the top ten hold around 23%. Findings and caveats of the study: The appearance of ubiquitous expanded tumor TCRs in blood was greater at resection than follow-up.

This clonotype was recorded many times. The target antigen is unknown. CDR3 length: 13 residues. V gave up 6 bases and J gave up 5 bases; unmatched junction bases: 0. Germline CDR1 and CDR2: KGHSH and LQKENI. The sequence came from a male donor with early-stage non-small cell lung cancer. The genes are TRBV18 and TRBJ2-1; TRBD2 matches 11 bases. The sample consisted of PBMCs, taken at follow-up. CDR3 loop: CASSSGRDNEQFF. CDR3 DNA: TGTGCCAGCTCTAGCGGGAGGGACAATGAGCAGTTCTTC.